This TCR beta chain was retrieved from a study of OX40 agonist ivuxolimab in advanced cancers. Study-wide background: Under the entry rules, prior anti-PD-1, anti-PD-L1 or anti-CTLA-4 therapy was allowed, and approximately 36% had some. Findings of the study overall: The CD4+ and CD8+ T cells in the blood had expanded clonally by week 6 at 0.1 to 3.0 mg/kg. Some patients without response likewise showed low normalized clonal expansion.

Sequenced by immunoSEQ multiplex PCR; TCRdb stores in-frame clones only, minus some. Of around 34,000 clones in the sample, 80% to 90% are singletons; the top ten hold 40% to 55%. CDR1 is MNHEY, CDR2 SVGAGI, per germline. The ends were cut back, 0 bases at V and 2 bases at J, with 7 bases in the middle. The CDR3 extends over 15 amino acids. About this clone: Its antigen remains unidentified.

This sequence was found in an adult with an advanced solid tumor such as melanoma, head and neck, liver or kidney cancer. The sample here was CD4+ or CD8+ T cells sorted from blood, taken in a trial of the OX40 agonist ivuxolimab. The chain joins TRBV6-5 to TRBJ2-2, with D possibly TRBD2 on 5 matching bases. CDR3 amino acids: CASSYSRGNTGELFF. CDR3 nucleotides: TGTGCCAGCAGTTACTCCCGGGGAAACACCGGGGAGCTGTTTTTT.